A single sample gave rise to the 2 T cell receptor beta chains below, sequenced in a study of cytomegalovirus exposure and HLA in healthy donors. Primers included in the PCR were 60 Vbeta and 13 Jbeta primers. Produced via immunoSEQ multiplex PCR; TCRdb's table is partial and in-frame only. The repertoire has 100,000 to 150,000 clones, less than 75% of them found once; the top ten carry around 3.7%. Specimen: PBMCs. The receptors were sampled from a woman aged 40 to 50 in good health and CMV-seronegative.

This clone showed up just a few times. The rearrangement uses TRBV28 and TRBJ2-2, with D perhaps matching TRBD2 (5 bases). Per the germline V gene, CDR1 is MDHEN and CDR2 is SYDVKM. The CDR3 sequence is 15 residues long. Trimming shortened V by 1 base and J by 2 bases, and 8 bases separated the two germline ends. This CDR3 reads CASSLYRGNTGELFF. CDR3 in DNA: TGTGCCAGCAGTTTATATCGGGGAAACACCGGGGAGCTGTTTTTT. Drawing the rest from reference TRBV28 and TRBJ2-2, the complete variable domain is DVKVTQSSRYLVKRTGEKVFLECVQDMDHENMFWYRQDPGLGLRLIYFSYDVKMKEKGDIPEGYSVSREKKERFSLILESASTNQTSMYLCASSLYRGNTGELFFGEGSRLTVL.

V and J are TRBV6-6 and TRBJ2-3, with 11 bases lining up with TRBD2. J gave up 5 bases and V 6 bases, and 4 bases lay outside the gene matches. The CDR3 sequence is 14 residues long. From germline, CDR1 is MNHNY and CDR2 SVGAGI (reference sequence). For the CDR3, the DNA is TGTGCCAGCAGCCAAGGGACTAGCGGAGATACGCAGTATTTT. It specifies CASSQGTSGDTQYF.